Here is one T cell receptor beta chain with its context. The data stem from a study of blood T cell repertoires in COVID-19. Trimming left V 4 bases short and J 2 bases short, with 14 bases between. Looked up from germline, CDR1 is SGHNT and CDR2 is YENEEA. This CDR3 comprises 15 residues. Some clones are missing from TCRdb's copy, which holds only in-frame ones; the method was immunoSEQ multiplex PCR. The data show some 130,000 clones, around 90% seen once. The sequenced sample consisted of peripheral blood. The V gene is TRBV11-3, the J gene TRBJ2-5, with a weak D call TRBD1 (6 bases). The sequence came from a man aged 60 to 69 with COVID-19, enrolled during active disease. CDR3 region: CASSSEFRGQETQYF. CDR3 DNA: TGTGCCAGCAGCTCGGAATTCAGGGGACAAGAGACCCAGTACTTC.